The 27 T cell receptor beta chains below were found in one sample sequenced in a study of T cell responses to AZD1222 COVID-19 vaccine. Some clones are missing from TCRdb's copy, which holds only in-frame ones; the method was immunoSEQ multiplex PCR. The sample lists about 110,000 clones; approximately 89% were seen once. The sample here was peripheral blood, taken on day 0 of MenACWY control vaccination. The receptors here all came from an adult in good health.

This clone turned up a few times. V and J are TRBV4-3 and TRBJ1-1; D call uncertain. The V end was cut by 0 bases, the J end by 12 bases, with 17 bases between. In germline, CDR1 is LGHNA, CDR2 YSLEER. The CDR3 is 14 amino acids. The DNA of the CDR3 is TGCGCCAGCAGCCAAGATGGAACTTTAAGGGAAACTTTCTTT. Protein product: CASSQDGTLRETFF.

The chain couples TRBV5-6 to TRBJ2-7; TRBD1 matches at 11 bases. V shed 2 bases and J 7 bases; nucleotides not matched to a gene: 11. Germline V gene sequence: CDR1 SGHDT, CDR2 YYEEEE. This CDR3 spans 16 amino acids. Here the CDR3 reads CASSFFRDRGMGEQYF. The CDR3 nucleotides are TGTGCCAGCAGCTTCTTCCGGGACAGGGGGATGGGAGAGCAGTACTTC.

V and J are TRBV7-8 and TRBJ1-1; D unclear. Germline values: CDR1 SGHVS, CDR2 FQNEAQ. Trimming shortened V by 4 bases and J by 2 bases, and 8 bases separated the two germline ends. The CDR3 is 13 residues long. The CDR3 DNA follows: TGTGCCAGCAGCTCCGCGCTTAACACTGAAGCTTTCTTT. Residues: CASSSALNTEAFF.

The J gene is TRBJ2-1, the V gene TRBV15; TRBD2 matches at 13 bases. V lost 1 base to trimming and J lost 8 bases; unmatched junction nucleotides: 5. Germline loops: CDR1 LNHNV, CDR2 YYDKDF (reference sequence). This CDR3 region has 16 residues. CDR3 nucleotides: TGTGCCACCAGCAGAGTAAGACTAGCGGGGGGTTATGAGCAGTTCTTC. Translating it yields CATSRVRLAGGYEQFF.

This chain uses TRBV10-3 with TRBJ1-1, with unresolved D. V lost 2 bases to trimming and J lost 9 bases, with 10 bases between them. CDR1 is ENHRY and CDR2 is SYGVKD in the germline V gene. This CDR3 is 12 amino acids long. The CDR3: CAISEGWQKAFF. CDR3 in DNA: TGTGCCATCAGTGAGGGTTGGCAGAAAGCTTTCTTT.

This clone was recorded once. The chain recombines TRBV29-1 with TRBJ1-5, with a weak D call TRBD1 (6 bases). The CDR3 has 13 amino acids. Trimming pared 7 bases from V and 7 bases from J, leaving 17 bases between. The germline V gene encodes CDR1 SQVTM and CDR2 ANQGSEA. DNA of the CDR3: TGCAGCGCCCGAAGGGGGGTAGGGCAGCCCCAGCATTTT. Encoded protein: CSARRGVGQPQHF.

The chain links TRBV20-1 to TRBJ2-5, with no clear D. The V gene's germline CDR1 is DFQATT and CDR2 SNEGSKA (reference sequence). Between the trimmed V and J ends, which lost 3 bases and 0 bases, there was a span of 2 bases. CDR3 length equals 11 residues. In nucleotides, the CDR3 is TGCAGTGCTAGGCACCAAGAGACCCAGTACTTC. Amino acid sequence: CSARHQETQYF.

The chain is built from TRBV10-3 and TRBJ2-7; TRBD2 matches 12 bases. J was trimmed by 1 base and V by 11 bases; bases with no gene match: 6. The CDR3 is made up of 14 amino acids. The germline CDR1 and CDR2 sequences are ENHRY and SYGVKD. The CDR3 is CALSTSGGSYEQYF. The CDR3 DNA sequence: TGTGCCCTTTCCACTAGCGGGGGGTCCTACGAGCAGTACTTC.

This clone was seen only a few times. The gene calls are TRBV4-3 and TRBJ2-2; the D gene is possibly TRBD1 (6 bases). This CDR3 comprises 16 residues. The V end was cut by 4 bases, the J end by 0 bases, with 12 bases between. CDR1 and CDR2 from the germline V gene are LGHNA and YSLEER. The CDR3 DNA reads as TGCGCCAGCAGCCCCAGGGGATCCCCGAACACCGGGGAGCTGTTTTTT. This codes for CASSPRGSPNTGELFF.

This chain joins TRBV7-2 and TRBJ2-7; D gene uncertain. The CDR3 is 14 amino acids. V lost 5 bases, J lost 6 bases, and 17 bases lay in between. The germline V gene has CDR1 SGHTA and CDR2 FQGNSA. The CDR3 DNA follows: TGTGCCAGCAGCCAATATGGGCCAGGTGGCGAGCAGTACTTC. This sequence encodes CASSQYGPGGEQYF.

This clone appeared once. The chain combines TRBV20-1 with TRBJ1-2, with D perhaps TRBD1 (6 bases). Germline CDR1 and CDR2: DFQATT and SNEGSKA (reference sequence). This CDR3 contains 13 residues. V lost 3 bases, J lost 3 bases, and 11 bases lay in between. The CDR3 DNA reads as TGCAGTGCTAGTGAACAGGGAGACTATGGCTACACCTTC. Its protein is CSASEQGDYGYTF.

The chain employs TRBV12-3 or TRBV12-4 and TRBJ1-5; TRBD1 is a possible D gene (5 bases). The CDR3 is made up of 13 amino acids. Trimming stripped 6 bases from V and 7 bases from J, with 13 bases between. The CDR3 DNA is TGTGCCAGCAGCCCCATGGGGCCGCAGCCCCAGCATTTT. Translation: CASSPMGPQPQHF.

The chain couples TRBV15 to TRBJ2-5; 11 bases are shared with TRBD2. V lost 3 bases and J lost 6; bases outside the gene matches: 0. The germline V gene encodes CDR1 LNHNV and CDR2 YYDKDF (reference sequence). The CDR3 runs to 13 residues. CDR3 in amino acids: CATSRTSGKTQYF. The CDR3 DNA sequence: TGTGCCACCAGCAGGACTAGCGGGAAGACCCAGTACTTC. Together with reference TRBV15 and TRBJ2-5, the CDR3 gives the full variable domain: DAMVIQNPRYQVTQFGKPVTLSCSQTLNHNVMYWYQQKSSQAPKLLFHYYDKDFNNEADTPDNFQSRRPNTSFCFLDIRSPGLGDTAMYLCATSRTSGKTQYFGPGTRLLVL.

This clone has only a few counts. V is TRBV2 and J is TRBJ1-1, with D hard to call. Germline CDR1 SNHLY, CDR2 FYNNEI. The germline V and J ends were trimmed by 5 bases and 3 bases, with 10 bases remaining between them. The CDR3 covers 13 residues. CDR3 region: CASSPTAYTEAFF. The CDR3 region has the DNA TGTGCCAGCAGTCCCACAGCCTACACTGAAGCTTTCTTT. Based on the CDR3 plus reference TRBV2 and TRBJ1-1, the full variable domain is EPEVTQTPSHQVTQMGQEVILRCVPISNHLYFYWYRQILGQKVEFLVSFYNNEISEKSEIFDDQFSVERPDGSNFTLKIRSTKLEDSAMYFCASSPTAYTEAFFGQGTRLTVV.

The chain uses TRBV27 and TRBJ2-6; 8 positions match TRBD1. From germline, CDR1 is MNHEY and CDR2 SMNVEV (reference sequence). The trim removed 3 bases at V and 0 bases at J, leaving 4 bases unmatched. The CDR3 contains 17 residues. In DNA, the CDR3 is TGTGCCAGCAGTTTTTGGACAGGGTCCTCTGGGGCCAACGTCCTGACTTTC. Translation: CASSFWTGSSGANVLTF.

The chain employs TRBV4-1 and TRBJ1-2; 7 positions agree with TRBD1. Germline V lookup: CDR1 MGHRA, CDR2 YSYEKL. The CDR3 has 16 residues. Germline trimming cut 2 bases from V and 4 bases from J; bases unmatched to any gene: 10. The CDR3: CASSQNRDSEFYGYTF. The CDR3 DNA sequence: TGCGCCAGCAGCCAAAACCGGGACAGCGAATTCTATGGCTACACCTTC.

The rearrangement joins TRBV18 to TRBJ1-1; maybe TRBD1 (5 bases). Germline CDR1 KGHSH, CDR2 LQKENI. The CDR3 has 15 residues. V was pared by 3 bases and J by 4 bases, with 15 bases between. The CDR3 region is CASSPGGRILTEAFF. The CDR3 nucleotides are TGTGCCAGCTCACCTGGGGGACGGATACTCACTGAAGCTTTCTTT. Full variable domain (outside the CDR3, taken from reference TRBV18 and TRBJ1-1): NAGVMQNPRHLVRRRGQEARLRCSPMKGHSHVYWYRQLPEEGLKFMVYLQKENIIDESGMPKERFSAEFPKEGPSILRIQQVVRGDSAAYFCASSPGGRILTEAFFGQGTRLTVV.

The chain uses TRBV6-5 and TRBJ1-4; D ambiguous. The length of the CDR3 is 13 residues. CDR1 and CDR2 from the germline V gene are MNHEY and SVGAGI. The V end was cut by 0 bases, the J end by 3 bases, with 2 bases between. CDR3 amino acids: CASSYSANEKLFF. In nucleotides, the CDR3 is TGTGCCAGCAGTTACTCGGCTAATGAAAAACTGTTTTTT.

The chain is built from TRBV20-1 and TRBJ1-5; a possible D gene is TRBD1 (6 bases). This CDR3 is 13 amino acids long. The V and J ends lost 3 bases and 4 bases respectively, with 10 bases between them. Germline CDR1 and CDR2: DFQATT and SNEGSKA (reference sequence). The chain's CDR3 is CSASVTGNQPQHF. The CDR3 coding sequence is TGCAGTGCTAGTGTAACAGGGAATCAGCCCCAGCATTTT.

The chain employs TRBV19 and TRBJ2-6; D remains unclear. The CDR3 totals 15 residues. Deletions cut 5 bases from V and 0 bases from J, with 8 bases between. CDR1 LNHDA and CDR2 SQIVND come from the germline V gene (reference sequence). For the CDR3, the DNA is TGTGCCAGTAGTCCCCAATCCTCTGGGGCCAACGTCCTGACTTTC. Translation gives CASSPQSSGANVLTF.

CDR3 DNA: TGTGCCAGCAGTTTATATGGGTTAGACACGCGGCCTTATGGCTACACCTTC. Its translation: CASSLYGLDTRPYGYTF. The chain combines TRBV27 with TRBJ1-2; no definite D call. CDR3 length: 17 amino acids. Trimming stripped 1 base from V and 5 bases from J, with 20 bases between. Germline lookup yields CDR1 MNHEY and CDR2 SMNVEV (reference sequence).

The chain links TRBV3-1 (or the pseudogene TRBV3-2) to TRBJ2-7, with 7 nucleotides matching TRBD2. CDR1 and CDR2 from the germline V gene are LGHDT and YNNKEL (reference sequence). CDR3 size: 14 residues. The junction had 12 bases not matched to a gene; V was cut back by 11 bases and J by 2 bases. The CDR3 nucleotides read TGTGCCTCTGCGGTTGCGGGGGAGGCCTACGAGCAGTACTTC. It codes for CASAVAGEAYEQYF.

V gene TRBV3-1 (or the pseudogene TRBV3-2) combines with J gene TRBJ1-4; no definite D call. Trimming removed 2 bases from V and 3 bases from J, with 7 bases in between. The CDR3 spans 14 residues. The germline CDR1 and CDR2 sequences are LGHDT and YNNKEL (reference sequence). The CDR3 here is CASSQMTANEKLFF. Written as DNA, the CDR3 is TGTGCCAGCAGCCAAATGACCGCTAATGAAAAACTGTTTTTT.

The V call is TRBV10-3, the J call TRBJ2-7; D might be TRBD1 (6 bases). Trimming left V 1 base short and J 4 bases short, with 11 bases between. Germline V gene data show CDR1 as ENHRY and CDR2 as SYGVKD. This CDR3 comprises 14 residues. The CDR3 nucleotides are TGTGCCATCAGTGAGTTTGGGGGCCTGTACGAGCAGTACTTC. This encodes CAISEFGGLYEQYF.

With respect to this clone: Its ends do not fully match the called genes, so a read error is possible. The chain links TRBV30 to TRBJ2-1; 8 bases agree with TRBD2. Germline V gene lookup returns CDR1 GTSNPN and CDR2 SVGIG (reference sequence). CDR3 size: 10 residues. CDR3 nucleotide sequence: TGCGCGGGGGGCTTAAATGAGCAGTTCTTC. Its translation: CAGGLNEQFF.

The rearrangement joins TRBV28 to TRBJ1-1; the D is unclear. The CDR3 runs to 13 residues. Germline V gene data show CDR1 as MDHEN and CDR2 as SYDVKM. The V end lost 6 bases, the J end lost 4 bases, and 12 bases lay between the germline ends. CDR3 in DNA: TGTGCCAGCAGGGCCGGGTCGAGCACTGAAGCTTTCTTT. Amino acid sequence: CASRAGSSTEAFF. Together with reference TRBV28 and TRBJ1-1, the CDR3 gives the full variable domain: DVKVTQSSRYLVKRTGEKVFLECVQDMDHENMFWYRQDPGLGLRLIYFSYDVKMKEKGDIPEGYSVSREKKERFSLILESASTNQTSMYLCASRAGSSTEAFFGQGTRLTVV.

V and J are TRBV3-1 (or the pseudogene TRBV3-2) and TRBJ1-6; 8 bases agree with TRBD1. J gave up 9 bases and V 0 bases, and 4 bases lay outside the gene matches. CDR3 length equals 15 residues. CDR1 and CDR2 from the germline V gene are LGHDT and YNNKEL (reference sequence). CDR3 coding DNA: TGTGCCAGCAGCCAAGAATGGACAGGGTTTTCACCCCTCCACTTT. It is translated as CASSQEWTGFSPLHF.